This T cell receptor (beta chain) was sequenced in a study of radiation and T cells in renal cell carcinoma. As for the study in general: Nephrectomy followed 15 Gy stereotactic body radiation by 4 weeks. Study results and caveats: Baseline intratumoral clonotype presence is unknown without pretreatment biopsies. From baseline, blood top tumor clonotypes peaked at 2 weeks post-radiation.

Regarding time point: blood 2 weeks post-SBRT. Stated treatment: 15 Gy SBRT to primary tumor, nephrectomy 4 weeks later. The patient's renal cell carcinoma had clear cell pathology. Trimming removed 2 bases from V and 11 bases from J, with 12 bases in between. Germline CDR1 is GTSNPN and CDR2 is SVGIG (reference sequence). This CDR3 comprises 11 residues. The protocol was immunoSEQ multiplex PCR, while the TCRdb copy is restricted to in-frame clones and leaves out a portion. The sample has roughly 140,000 clones, roughly 89% seen once. Note on this clone: Its antigen is undetermined.

V gene TRBV30 combines with J gene TRBJ1-1, with D possibly TRBD1 on 6 matching bases. The sequence derives from a woman in her forties or fifties with renal cell carcinoma. The sequencing here drew on blood, taken from a patient whose treatment included radiotherapy and nephrectomy. For the CDR3, the DNA is TGTGCCTGGAGTCCAGGGGTAATGGCTTTCTTT. Translating gives CAWSPGVMAFF.